The clone carrying this TCR beta chain was recorded once. Its antigen remains unknown. From germline, CDR1 is SNHLY and CDR2 FYNNEI. This CDR3 has 14 residues. V dropped 8 bases and J dropped 5 bases, with 18 bases sitting between them. These data are taken from a study of T cells in Graves' hyperthyroidism and ophthalmopathy. Notes on the study in general: Most expanded thyroid clonotypes above 0.001 also appeared in blood.

Using RNA transcripts as the source, TCR beta CDR3 regions were amplified. First-round RT-PCR targeting the TCR CDR3 was performed with the HTBI primer set. TCRdb passed the multiplex PCR reads through MiXCR, listing each CDR3 protein once. The top ten hold approximately 8.4% of the sample, which has fewer than 800,000 distinct CDR3 sequences, around 15% seen once. Patients were aged 18 to 65, had disease duration under 2 months, and had newly diagnosed hyperthyroidism. This sample holds PBMCs from roughly 10 ml fresh peripheral blood. Sequenced: blood. The gene calls are TRBV2 and TRBJ1-2; D unclear. The clonotype was recovered from a man aged 18-30 years with Graves' hyperthyroidism. This CDR3 reads CASGFGLNEYGYTF. CDR3 nucleotides: TGTGCCAGCGGGTTCGGACTGAACGAGTATGGCTACACCTTC.